Here is one T cell receptor beta chain with its context. This clonotype was seen many times. Its antigen is still unknown. Within one base of it there is no much larger clone, and no base qualities were kept. Ophthalmopathy patients were characterized by moderately to severely active disease, a Clinical Activity Score of at least 3, a NOSPECS grade of at least 4, and a disease duration under 3 months. Patients were excluded if they had other autoimmune diseases, uncontrolled infections, pregnancy or lactation. Clinical symptoms, serum thyroxine, TRAb, thyroid ultrasound and orbital computed tomography formed the basis of the diagnosis. Using Ficoll-Paque density gradient centrifugation, PBMCs were isolated from about 9.4 ml of fresh peripheral blood. Total RNA was extracted using Trizol reagent, and RNA quality was checked on an Agilent 2100 Bioanalyzer. The germline V gene (reference sequence) supplies CDR1 SEHNR and CDR2 FQNEAQ. The CDR3 holds 13 amino acids from the cysteine to the phenylalanine. Only CDR3 DNA is held: 39 bases, read in frame from base 1. V drops 4 bases and J drops 1 base, leaving 7 bases in between.

For repertoire sequencing, TCR beta CDR3 regions were amplified from RNA transcripts. The first round was an RT-PCR using HTBI primers with the Qiagen OneStep RT-PCR kit, and this first round was followed by a second-round multiplex PCR, then size selection and purification. Sequencing of the libraries was carried out on an Illumina HiSeq2000 in paired-end mode with 100 bp reads. Concerning the study's data processing: SOAPnuke was used to process the reads, throwing out any read that had adapters, had uncalled bases, had a mean Phred below 15, or lacked an exact constant-primer or identifier match. COPE v1.2.5 was used to merge the high-quality paired reads. Each unique nucleotide sequence was defined as a clonotype, and clonotypes were aligned to IMGT TRB V, D and J references with MiTCR v1.1. Only V-J combinations with frequency above 0.0001 were analysed, covering around 99% of repertoires. A TCR clonal expansion and chaos score per V-J combination was defined as the ratio of F50 clonal expansion to chaos observed in the TCRdist matrix. Welch's t-statistics and random forest were used to narrow the features down to 10 to 15 V-J combinations, which were then fed into a naive Bayes classifier. Thyroid-blood repertoire similarity was quantified with the Morisita-Horn index. The public reads were quality trimmed at Q25 with fastp and then assembled into clones with MiXCR by TCRdb, keeping productive beta chains. Duplicate CDR3 protein sequences are folded into a single record with the most common DNA and genes. For this entry, the V and J calls and clone size follow TCRdb and not the study's own pipeline. Present in this sample are 650,000 to 900,000 distinct CDR3 sequences, roughly 40% of which were seen just once. Approximately 43% of the sample rests with the top ten.

These data come from a study of Graves' ophthalmopathy and Graves' hyperthyroidism (dated by TCRdb to between 2017 and 2018). About the investigation overall: Peripheral blood was collected at initial diagnosis, before any treatment. Following sample collection, hyperthyroidism patients were given methimazole at a starting dose of 30 mg daily, and ophthalmopathy patients were given high-dose intravenous methylprednisolone. To explore V-J signatures that distinguish ophthalmopathy from hyperthyroidism, a discovery set of about a hundred patients was enrolled, made up of more than 40 with ophthalmopathy and 57 with stable hyperthyroidism. The independent validation cohort included 18 to 20 hyperthyroidism patients plus 17 patients who later progressed from hyperthyroidism to ophthalmopathy. To tell Graves' ophthalmopathy apart from Graves' hyperthyroidism, and to predict which patients would progress to ophthalmopathy, the study relied on TCR beta repertoire signatures. T-cell repertoires of thyroid tissue and blood were compared in several hyperthyroidism patients. In total, some 140 blood samples were TCR-sequenced: some 40 ophthalmopathy, some 75 hyperthyroidism and about 17 hyperthyroidism-to-ophthalmopathy patients.

Paper-wide results and their limitations: No statistical method was used to set the sample size in advance, and the investigators knew which group each participant was assigned to. In validation, the model predicted ophthalmopathy progression with about 64% sensitivity and roughly 72% specificity; approximately 12 predicted patients were CT-confirmed with GO in a median of about 7.1 months. Most expanded thyroid clonotypes with a frequency above 0.001 also appeared in blood, which suggests that blood repertoires may reflect the immune response in the thyroid. The 13-signature model separated ophthalmopathy from stable hyperthyroidism with approximately 88% sensitivity and approximately 81% specificity in cross-validation, and 80%/75% in the test set.

The material sequenced was peripheral blood. Rearrangement joined TRBV7-9 to TRBJ1-2, and possibly TRBD1, on 5 matching bases. This receptor was obtained from an adult man with Graves' ophthalmopathy. The DNA is as follows: TGTGCCAGCAGCTCAGACAGTAACTATGGCTACACCTTC. It translates as CASSSDSNYGYTF.